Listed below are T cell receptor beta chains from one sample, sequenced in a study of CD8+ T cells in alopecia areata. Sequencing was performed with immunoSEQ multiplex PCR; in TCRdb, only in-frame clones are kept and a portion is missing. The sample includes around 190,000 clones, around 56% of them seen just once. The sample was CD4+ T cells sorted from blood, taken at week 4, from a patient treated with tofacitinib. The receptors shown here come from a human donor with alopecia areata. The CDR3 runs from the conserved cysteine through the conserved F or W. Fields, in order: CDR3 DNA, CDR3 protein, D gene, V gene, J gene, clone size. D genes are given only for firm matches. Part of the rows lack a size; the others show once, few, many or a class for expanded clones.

TGTGCCAGCAGCTTAGGACCTAGCGGAGAGACCCAGTACTTC,CASSLGPSGETQYF,TRBD2,TRBV7-2,TRBJ2-5,NA
TGTGCCAGCAGCTTAGGTTTGGGCAGGGATACCTCCTACGAGCAGTACTTC,CASSLGLGRDTSYEQYF,NA,TRBV7-2,TRBJ2-7,few
TGCGCCAGCAGCTCACCTCTCGCGAACACCGGGGAGCTGTTTTTT,CASSSPLANTGELFF,NA,TRBV4-1,TRBJ2-2,NA
TGTGCCAGCAGCTTGGGCTCTGGGGCCAACGTCCTGACTTTC,CASSLGSGANVLTF,NA,TRBV5-6,TRBJ2-6,NA
TGTGCCTGGAGTGTACGGGGAGAGACCCAGTACTTC,CAWSVRGETQYF,NA,TRBV30,TRBJ2-5,once
TGTGCCGGTAGCGGGCTTGGGGCCAACGTCCTGACTTTC,CAGSGLGANVLTF,TRBD2,TRBV19,TRBJ2-6,NA
TGTGCCAGCAGAGGGCAGGGGGCGAGGGGGGCCAACGTCCTGACTTTC,CASRGQGARGANVLTF,TRBD1,TRBV28,TRBJ2-6,NA
TGTGCCTGGAGTCGGGCCCCGGATGGGGCCAACGTCCTGACTTTC,CAWSRAPDGANVLTF,NA,TRBV30,TRBJ2-6,once
TGTGCCAGCAGCTTAGTTGGCTATGGCTACACCTTC,CASSLVGYGYTF,NA,TRBV7-2,TRBJ1-2,NA
TGCAGCGGGGGACTAGCGGAGGTCACAGATACGCAGTATTTT,CSGGLAEVTDTQYF,TRBD2,TRBV29-1,TRBJ2-3,few
TGCGCCAGCAGCCGTCCTGCGCCTGAGCAGTTCTTC,CASSRPAPEQFF,NA,TRBV4-1,TRBJ2-1,NA
TGTGCCAGCAGCTTTTCCGGAGGCCCCCGGCAAGAGACCCAGTACTTC,CASSFSGGPRQETQYF,NA,TRBV27,TRBJ2-5,NA
TGTGCCAGCAGTCCCCTTGGGGAGGGGATCCAAGAGACCCAGTACTTC,CASSPLGEGIQETQYF,TRBD2,TRBV27,TRBJ2-5,NA
TGCAGCGTTGCGTTAAGGGCCCAAGAGACCCAGTACTTC,CSVALRAQETQYF,NA,TRBV29-1,TRBJ2-5,NA
TGCAGCGTTGAATTGTGGTCTAGCGGGGAATACGAGCAGTACTTC,CSVELWSSGEYEQYF,TRBD2,TRBV29-1,TRBJ2-7,NA
TGTGCCAGTAGTGACCGCGGCAATGAGCAGTTCTTC,CASSDRGNEQFF,NA,TRBV19,TRBJ2-1,few
TGCAGTGCTAAGCAAGGGACTGAAGCTTTCTTT,CSAKQGTEAFF,NA,TRBV20-1,TRBJ1-1,NA
TGTGCCATCCGGGGGACTAGCGGGGGCCAAGAGACCCAGTACTTC,CAIRGTSGGQETQYF,TRBD2,TRBV6-5,TRBJ2-5,few
TGCGCCAGCAGCTCGACTAGCGGCACAGATACGCAGTATTTT,CASSSTSGTDTQYF,TRBD2,TRBV5-1,TRBJ2-3,few
TGTGCCTGGGGCACAGGGGGCGCGGGTGGGGCCAACGTCCTGACTTTC,CAWGTGGAGGANVLTF,TRBD1,TRBV30,TRBJ2-6,NA
TGTGCCAGCAGCAAATACGATACGCAGTATTTT,CASSKYDTQYF,NA,TRBV6-5,TRBJ2-3,NA
TGCAGCGTTGACAAAAGCACAGATACGCAGTATTTT,CSVDKSTDTQYF,NA,TRBV29-1,TRBJ2-3,NA
TGCAGCGTGTGGCCCGGACAGGGTTTCAACACCGGGGAGCTGTTTTTT,CSVWPGQGFNTGELFF,TRBD1,TRBV29-1,TRBJ2-2,NA
TGTGCCAGCAGCTTGGAATCGAACACTGAAGCTTTCTTT,CASSLESNTEAFF,NA,TRBV5-4,TRBJ1-1,once
TGTGCCAGTAGTCCCAGCGGGAGGAAGGGCGAGCAGTACTTC,CASSPSGRKGEQYF,TRBD2,TRBV19,TRBJ2-7,NA
TGTGCCAGCAGATCAGCCGCGGGGGTGGTATACAATGAGCAGTTCTTC,CASRSAAGVVYNEQFF,TRBD2,TRBV7-2,TRBJ2-1,NA
TGCGCCAGCAGCCAAGGGTTGGTGACTAGCGCAGCGAACACCGGGGAGCTGTTTTTT,CASSQGLVTSAANTGELFF,TRBD2,TRBV4-1,TRBJ2-2,NA
TGCAGCGTGGACACTAACTATGGCTACACCTTC,CSVDTNYGYTF,NA,TRBV29-1,TRBJ1-2,NA
TGTGCCAGCAGTGAAGGGTACAATCAGCCCCAGCATTTT,CASSEGYNQPQHF,NA,TRBV2,TRBJ1-5,NA
TGCAGCGTTTACAGGGCAGAGAGGCTGGGCTACACCTTC,CSVYRAERLGYTF,NA,TRBV29-1,TRBJ1-2,NA
TGCGCCAGCAGCTTGCTCGCGGCTAGCACAGATACGCAGTATTTT,CASSLLAASTDTQYF,NA,TRBV5-1,TRBJ2-3,NA
TGTGCCAGCAGCTTAGGATTTGGGCATGGCTACACCTTC,CASSLGFGHGYTF,NA,TRBV13,TRBJ1-2,NA
TGCAGCGTGGACAGGGGCTACGAGCAGTACTTC,CSVDRGYEQYF,TRBD1,TRBV29-1,TRBJ2-7,NA
TGTGCCAGCAGCCTGGGGGAATACTATGGCTACACCTTC,CASSLGEYYGYTF,NA,TRBV11-2,TRBJ1-2,NA
TGTGCCAGCAGTTATGGGTTCCGGGCAGAGCAGTTCTTC,CASSYGFRAEQFF,NA,TRBV6-5,TRBJ2-1,NA
TGTGCCAGCCGCCGTGGCTCCGTGGACCAAGAGACCCAGTACTTC,CASRRGSVDQETQYF,NA,TRBV18,TRBJ2-5,NA
TGCAGTGCTCGAGGAGAGGATACGCAGTATTTT,CSARGEDTQYF,NA,TRBV20-1,TRBJ2-3,NA
TGCGCCAGCAGCTCAAGCGGGATGGAGGCCGGGGAGCTGTTTTTT,CASSSSGMEAGELFF,TRBD2,TRBV5-1,TRBJ2-2,NA
TGTGCCATCAGTTTGGCAGGGTTGACAGATACGCAGTATTTT,CAISLAGLTDTQYF,NA,TRBV10-3,TRBJ2-3,NA
TGTGCCAGCAGTGGTAGGTCGTACCAAGAGACCCAGTACTTC,CASSGRSYQETQYF,NA,TRBV28,TRBJ2-5,NA
TGTGCCTGGAGTGTGAAGAGCCCTGGGGCCAACGTCCTGACTTTC,CAWSVKSPGANVLTF,NA,TRBV30,TRBJ2-6,NA
TGCGGGGCAGGGGGAAGGGAGGCCCAGTACTTC,CGAGGREAQYF,NA,TRBV29-1,TRBJ2-5,NA
TGTGCCAGCAGCTTGGGAACGGAAACTCAGAAACTGTTTTTT,CASSLGTETQKLFF,NA,TRBV7-2,TRBJ1-4,NA
TGTGCCAGCAGCGTAGGGGCGGGTGACTACAATGAGCAGTTCTTC,CASSVGAGDYNEQFF,NA,TRBV9,TRBJ2-1,few
TGCGCCAGCAGCTTGCAGTCAGAGGGGCTCGTTGGCTACACCTTC,CASSLQSEGLVGYTF,NA,TRBV5-1,TRBJ1-2,few
TGTGCCAGCAGTCAGGGAGGGACAGTCAACTACGAGCAGTACTTC,CASSQGGTVNYEQYF,NA,TRBV7-8,TRBJ2-7,NA
TGCAGCGTCGGTGGACGGGAGCAGTTCTTC,CSVGGREQFF,NA,TRBV29-1,TRBJ2-1,NA
TGTGCCTGCCGGGACAGGGTGAACACTGAAGCTTTCTTT,CACRDRVNTEAFF,TRBD1,TRBV30,TRBJ1-1,few
TGTGCCAGCAGCCCCCGACCGACAACAACTAATGAAAAACTGTTTTTT,CASSPRPTTTNEKLFF,NA,TRBV7-2,TRBJ1-4,NA
TGTGCCAGCAGTCTGACAGGGTCGCAGTTCTTC,CASSLTGSQFF,TRBD1,TRBV28,TRBJ2-1,NA
TGTGCCAGCAGTCCCACCCGCCGGGGTGGCTACACCTTC,CASSPTRRGGYTF,NA,TRBV27,TRBJ1-2,NA
TGCGCCAGCAGCCAAGATTTAGGACAGGAAGCTTTCTTT,CASSQDLGQEAFF,NA,TRBV4-1,TRBJ1-1,NA
TGCAGCGCTCGGACTAGTCCAAATACGCAGTATTTT,CSARTSPNTQYF,TRBD2,TRBV29-1,TRBJ2-3,NA
TGCAGTGCTAGGGGAAATCAGCCCCAGCATTTT,CSARGNQPQHF,NA,TRBV20-1,TRBJ1-5,NA
TGCGCCAGCAGCTTGGTCCTCCGAGGGACAGATACGCAGTATTTT,CASSLVLRGTDTQYF,NA,TRBV5-1,TRBJ2-3,NA
TGCAGCGTTGATCATCGGGGCAGGGGGAGCACAGATACGCAGTATTTT,CSVDHRGRGSTDTQYF,TRBD1,TRBV29-1,TRBJ2-3,NA
TGTGCCTGGGGGGACAGCCCGAACACTGAAGCTTTCTTT,CAWGDSPNTEAFF,TRBD1,TRBV30,TRBJ1-1,NA
TGTGCCAGCAGACCCGACAGGTCTGGGGCCAACGTCCTGACTTTC,CASRPDRSGANVLTF,NA,TRBV2,TRBJ2-6,few
TGTGCCAGCAGCACCCGGACAGGGGAGGCCACTGAAGCTTTCTTT,CASSTRTGEATEAFF,TRBD1,TRBV5-4,TRBJ1-1,NA